What follows are 17 T cell receptor beta chains derived from one specimen sequenced in a study of T-cell reconstitution after alpha-beta-depleted transplantation in children. Unique molecular identifiers tagged the TCRbeta library. TCRdb called the PCR reads again in MiXCR, with one record for every CDR3 protein. Here the sample spans roughly 24,000 distinct CDR3 sequences, approximately 11% being singletons. This material consisted of PBMCs from the stem cell graft donor, taken from the stem cell graft. These receptors originate from a human donor who donated a stem cell graft to a child with chronic granulomatous disease.

The rearrangement joins TRBV7-2 to TRBJ2-2; 11 bases align to TRBD2. CDR1 is SGHTA and CDR2 is FQGNSA in the germline V gene. The trim removed 1 base at V and 6 bases at J, leaving 1 base unmatched. The CDR3 loop spans 15 amino acids. CDR3 in amino acids: CASSLVAGGSGELFF. The CDR3 nucleotides are TGTGCCAGCAGCTTAGTAGCGGGGGGGTCCGGGGAGCTGTTTTTT. Based on the CDR3 plus reference TRBV7-2 and TRBJ2-2, the full variable domain is GAGVSQSPSNKVTEKGKDVELRCDPISGHTALYWYRQSLGQGLEFLIYFQGNSAPDKSGLPSDRFSAERTGGSVSTLTIQRTQQEDSAVYLCASSLVAGGSGELFFGEGSRLTVL.

CDR3 residues: CAMGPGRGGMTDTQYF. The CDR3 DNA reads as TGTGCCATGGGCCCTGGTCGCGGGGGGATGACAGATACGCAGTATTTT. This chain links TRBV5-2 with TRBJ2-3; the tabulated D call, TRBD2, remains unverified against the DNA. TRBV5-2 is a pseudogene. This CDR3 region has 16 residues.

This clonotype was recorded at least ten times. This chain joins TRBV10-3 and TRBJ2-7, with D possibly called TRBD1 or TRBD2 (5 bases each). Trimming removed 1 base from V and 2 bases from J, with 6 bases in between. The CDR3 length is 13 residues. Germline CDR1 is ENHRY and CDR2 is SYGVKD. CDR3 coding DNA: TGTGCCATCAGTGAGTTGGGGGCCTACGAGCAGTACTTC. Its translation: CAISELGAYEQYF.

This clonotype was counted many times. This sequence joins TRBV12-3 or TRBV12-4 and TRBJ2-7; D may be TRBD1 or TRBD2 (7 bases each). The CDR3 consists of 14 residues. V was trimmed by 5 bases and J by 2 bases, leaving 13 bases between them. CDR3 sequence reads: CASSKRDRAYEQYF. The CDR3 DNA sequence: TGTGCCAGCAGTAAGCGGGACAGAGCCTACGAGCAGTACTTC.

There are many counts of this clonotype. The chain is built from TRBV7-9 and TRBJ2-5; D gene ambiguous. V lost 5 bases, J lost 3 bases, and 19 bases lay in between. CDR3 length equals 16 residues. Looked up from germline, CDR1 is SEHNR and CDR2 is FQNEAQ (reference sequence). DNA of the CDR3: TGTGCCAGCAGCATACCTAGGTGGCACGAGGAAGAGACCCAGTACTTC. It encodes CASSIPRWHEEETQYF. The full variable domain, with the rest looked up from reference TRBV7-9 and TRBJ2-5, is DTGVSQNPRHKITKRGQNVTFRCDPISEHNRLYWYRQTLGQGPEFLTYFQNEAQLEKSRLLSDRFSAERPKGSFSTLEIQRTEQGDSAMYLCASSIPRWHEEETQYFGPGTRLLVL.

This clonotype appeared a few times. The chain couples TRBV7-8 to TRBJ1-1; D is unclear. V was cut by 0 bases and J by 10 bases, with 12 bases left in between. The CDR3 consists of 13 residues. Germline lookup yields CDR1 SGHVS and CDR2 FQNEAQ. The CDR3 region is CASSLAPPMGAFF. The CDR3 nucleotides are TGTGCCAGCAGCTTAGCCCCCCCAATGGGAGCTTTCTTT.

This clonotype was observed at least ten times. The chain is built from TRBV4-3 and TRBJ2-3, with D maybe TRBD2 (7 bases). The germline V and J ends were trimmed by 4 bases and 1 base, with 30 bases remaining between them. CDR1 and CDR2 (germline): LGHNA, YSLEER. This CDR3 has 21 amino acids. The CDR3: CASSPAWGGAADYLGTDTQYF. The DNA of the CDR3 is TGCGCCAGCAGCCCGGCGTGGGGGGGCGCCGCCGATTACCTCGGCACAGATACGCAGTATTTT.

This clonotype has at least ten counts. The chain couples TRBV19 to TRBJ1-2, with no clear D. The CDR3 length is 15 residues. CDR1 and CDR2 (germline): LNHDA, SQIVND (reference sequence). V gave up 5 bases and J gave up 0 bases, with 13 bases separating them. The CDR3: CASSSQWNSNYGYTF. CDR3 coding DNA: TGTGCCAGTAGTTCACAGTGGAACTCTAACTATGGCTACACCTTC. Full variable domain (rest looked up from reference TRBV19 and TRBJ1-2): DGGITQSPKYLFRKEGQNVTLSCEQNLNHDAMYWYRQDPGQGLRLIYYSQIVNDFQKGDIAEGYSVSREKKESFPLTVTSAQKNPTAFYLCASSSQWNSNYGYTFGSGTRLTVV.

This clonotype has a count of ten or more. J is TRBJ2-4 and V is TRBV9, with D maybe TRBD2 (6 bases). Germline V lookup: CDR1 SGDLS, CDR2 YYNGEE. This CDR3 is built from 16 residues. V lost 4 bases and J lost 0, with 14 bases in between. CDR3 DNA sequence: TGTGCCAGCAGCCCCGGGACTCCCTCAGCCAAAAACATTCAGTACTTC. Its protein product is CASSPGTPSAKNIQYF.

This clonotype was recorded at least ten times. This chain joins TRBV6-1 and TRBJ2-7, with 7 bases aligning to TRBD1. CDR3 length equals 14 residues. Germline CDR1 and CDR2: MNHNS and SASEGT. J was trimmed by 5 bases and V by 5 bases; bases with no gene match: 9. The chain's CDR3 is CASSPTGVSNEQYF. The CDR3 nucleotides read TGTGCCAGCAGTCCCACAGGGGTATCTAACGAGCAGTACTTC.

This clonotype was seen repeatedly, ten times or more. As DNA, the CDR3 is TGCAGTGCTAGAGCCGGCATAACAACTAATGAAAAACTGTTTTTT. Translation gives CSARAGITTNEKLFF. This chain uses TRBV20-1 with TRBJ1-4, with unresolved D. The V and J ends lost 1 base and 0 bases respectively, with 9 bases between them. The CDR3 is 15 amino acids. Per the germline V gene, CDR1 is DFQATT and CDR2 is SNEGSKA (reference sequence).

In its sample, this clonotype was seen once. A much larger clone lies one base from this, so it may be a read error. The chain joins TRBV2 to TRBJ2-5, with 13 bases that match TRBD2. The CDR3 spans 18 residues. Per the germline V gene, CDR1 is SNHLY and CDR2 is FYNNEI. This chain's CDR3 is CTSSQGLAGDGDQETQYF. The CDR3 bases are TGTACCAGCAGTCAAGGACTAGCGGGAGATGGAGACCAAGAGACCCAGTACTTC.

This clonotype was recorded at least ten times. The rearrangement joins TRBV20-1 to TRBJ2-7; TRBD1 or TRBD2 may be the D gene (5 bases each). Trimming cost V 3 bases and J 5 bases, with 20 bases left between them. This CDR3 has 15 residues. The germline CDR1 and CDR2 sequences are DFQATT and SNEGSKA (reference sequence). The CDR3 loop is CSASDDGTSKHEQYF. CDR3 DNA sequence: TGCAGTGCTAGCGATGATGGGACCTCCAAGCACGAGCAGTACTTC.

This clonotype was observed many times. This sequence joins TRBV7-2 and TRBJ2-7, with D tentatively TRBD1 (6 bases). Trimming removed 7 bases from V and 0 bases from J, with 13 bases in between. The germline V gene has CDR1 SGHTA and CDR2 FQGNSA. CDR3 length: 14 amino acids. The CDR3 region has the DNA TGTGCCAGCACGCCCAGGGGTAGCTCCTACGAGCAGTACTTC. Translation: CASTPRGSSYEQYF.

This clonotype was recorded many times. The CDR3 reads CASSQGGGRSTDTQYF. The DNA of the CDR3 is TGTGCCAGCAGCCAAGGGGGCGGGAGGAGCACAGATACGCAGTATTTT. The chain combines TRBV3-1 with TRBJ2-3; TRBD2 matches 8 bases. The length of the CDR3 is 16 residues. V gave up 1 base and J gave up 0 bases; unmatched junction bases: 3. Germline V gives CDR1 LGHDT, CDR2 YNNKEL (reference sequence).

CDR3: CCAREGGALTLSGANVLTF. The CDR3 nucleotides read TGCTGCGCTAGAGAGGGGGGGGCTCTAACCCTCTCTGGGGCCAACGTCCTGACTTTC. The V gene is TRBV20-1, the J gene TRBJ2-6; possibly TRBD2 for D (7 bases). The V gene's germline CDR1 is DFQATT and CDR2 SNEGSKA (reference sequence). The CDR3 runs to 19 residues.

This clonotype was seen ten or more times. The chain carries TRBV5-1 and TRBJ2-1, with 12 bases lining up with TRBD2. Per germline, CDR1 SGHRS and CDR2 YFSETQ. The CDR3 has 14 residues. V lost 6 bases to trimming and J lost 15 bases; unmatched junction nucleotides: 13. CDR3 amino acids: CASTSDLAGGPAFF. As DNA, the CDR3 is TGCGCCAGCACCTCCGACCTAGCGGGAGGGCCTGCGTTCTTC.